One and the same sample provided the 29 T cell receptor beta chains below, sequenced in a study of tumor-infiltrating lymphocytes in primary liver carcinoma. The authors took blood RNA from unsorted whole blood and also extracted germline DNA. cDNA specific to TCR beta was made from around 470 ng of total RNA, with a constant-region primer employed for priming. Slightly modified ARM-PCR with three nested multiplex PCR rounds yielded TCR beta libraries. The first two PCR rounds used TRBV1-TRBV30 primers with a Cbeta primer, 9 to 11 cycles each. TCRdb analysed the multiplex PCR reads with MiXCR anew, one entry per CDR3 protein. The table lists about 180,000 distinct CDR3 sequences, less than 65% of them singletons. The specimen was peripheral blood. These receptor sequences come from a man between 40 and 49 years old with primary liver carcinoma and hepatitis B virus infection.

This clonotype was seen only a few times. CDR3 amino acids: CASSYAGGQETQYF. The CDR3 region has the DNA TGTGCCAGCAGTTACGCCGGGGGTCAAGAGACCCAGTACTTC. The rearrangement links TRBV6-2 or TRBV6-3 to TRBJ2-5; tentative D call: TRBD2 (6 bases). V was clipped by 2 bases and J by 2 bases, with 9 bases between them. The length of the CDR3 is 14 residues. Germline CDR1 MNHEY, CDR2 SVGEGT.

Regarding this clonotype: Germline and junction disagree at one end, which may indicate a read error. The chain carries TRBV29-1 and TRBJ1-2; the D is unclear. The germline CDR1 and CDR2 sequences are SQVTM and ANQGSEA. The CDR3 loop spans 12 amino acids. CDR3 sequence: CIVDVGGYGYTF. The CDR3 DNA is TGCATCGTTGATGTGGGAGGCTATGGCTACACCTTC.

In its sample, this clonotype was seen a few times. V usage is TRBV29-1 and J usage is TRBJ2-1, with TRBD1 identical over 7 bases. V lost 6 bases to trimming and J lost 4 bases; unmatched junction nucleotides: 9. The CDR3 is 14 residues long. Germline V lookup: CDR1 SQVTM, CDR2 ANQGSEA. The CDR3 sequence: CSVPGQTSYNEQFF. In DNA, the CDR3 is TGCAGCGTACCGGGACAGACGAGTTACAATGAGCAGTTCTTC.

A word on this clonotype: Mismatch with germline at one junction end may stem from a read error. The CDR3 sequence: CASSPTSGAGANFLTF. In DNA, the CDR3 is TGTGCCAGCAGCCCCACCTCAGGGGCTGGGGCCAACTTCCTGACTTTC. The genes are TRBV6-1 and TRBJ2-6, with D possibly TRBD1 on 6 matching bases. Germline CDR1 reads MNHNS; CDR2 reads SASEGT. The CDR3 extends over 16 amino acids.

Written as DNA, the CDR3 is TGTGCCAGCAGCTTAGCCCCAGCGGGGACCTACAATGAGCAGTTCTTC. The encoded protein is CASSLAPAGTYNEQFF. The chain combines TRBV7-9 with TRBJ2-1; 7 positions agree with TRBD2. This CDR3 has 16 residues. The junction had 4 bases not matched to a gene; V was cut back by 0 bases and J by 2 bases. The V gene's germline CDR1 is SEHNR and CDR2 FQNEAQ (reference sequence).

The sample holds many counts of this clonotype. The gene calls are TRBV29-1 and TRBJ2-1; 9 nucleotides align to TRBD2. Germline assignment: CDR1 SQVTM and CDR2 ANQGSEA. The ends lost 1 base at V and 0 bases at J; junction bases unmatched: 4. CDR3 length: 16 amino acids. The CDR3 is CSVEGGREGSYNEQFF. The CDR3 nucleotides are TGCAGCGTTGAAGGGGGGCGGGAGGGCTCCTACAATGAGCAGTTCTTC.

The chain links TRBV6-6 to TRBJ1-6; 8 positions agree with TRBD1. This CDR3 contains 16 residues. CDR1 is MNHNY and CDR2 is SVGAGI in the germline V gene (reference sequence). The V and J ends lost 7 bases and 6 bases, in that order; junction bases with no gene match: 11. CDR3 DNA sequence: TGTGCCAGCACCCAGACAGGGGAATCTCCTAATTCACCCCTCCACTTT. This encodes CASTQTGESPNSPLHF.

To note about this clonotype: Germline and junction disagree at one end, which may indicate a read error. The chain recombines TRBV11-2 with TRBJ2-7; D gene uncertain. The CDR3 has 15 residues. Germline V gene sequence: CDR1 SGHAT, CDR2 FQNNGV. CDR3 coding DNA: TGCGCCAGCAGCTTAGATGAGACCGATACCTACGAGCAGTACTTC. Translated, it gives CASSLDETDTYEQYF.

Comment on this clonotype: A much larger clone differs from this one at a single base, so this may be a read error. This rearrangement joins TRBV29-1 to TRBJ2-5; unclear D gene. V lost 3 bases and J 1 base, leaving 6 bases between the germline ends. The CDR3 sequence is 12 residues long. Germline CDR1 and CDR2: SQVTM and ANQGSEA. For the CDR3, the DNA is TGCAGCGTTGACAAGAGCCAAGAGACCCAGTACTTC. Protein product: CSVDKSQETQYF.

DNA for the CDR3: TGTGCCAGCAGTCCGGCGGAGGGCCTTACAGATACGCAGTATTTT. It codes for CASSPAEGLTDTQYF. The gene calls are TRBV12-3 or TRBV12-4 and TRBJ2-3; D might be TRBD2 (6 bases). The CDR3 spans 15 residues. Between the trimmed V and J ends, which lost 5 bases and 3 bases, there was a span of 15 bases.

Worth noting for this clonotype: A much larger clonotype is one base distant, so this may be a read error. The CDR3 reads CASLLPLTRADDYTF. CDR3 DNA sequence: TGTGCCAGCCTTTTGCCGCTTACCCGGGCGGACGACTACACCTTC. The chain carries TRBV11-2 and TRBJ1-2; D gene uncertain. Germline-derived CDR1 and CDR2 are SGHAT and FQNNGV. The CDR3 is made up of 15 amino acids. Trimming pared 8 bases from V and 10 bases from J, leaving 26 bases between.

This clonotype was seen at least ten times. V is TRBV6-5 and J is TRBJ1-1, with D tentatively TRBD1 (5 bases). Per the germline V gene, CDR1 is MNHEY and CDR2 is SVGAGI. Trimming removed 7 bases from V and 1 base from J, with 13 bases in between. CDR3 length: 14 amino acids. CDR3 in DNA: TGTGCCAGCACCGCAGGGTGGGGGAACACTGAAGCTTTCTTT. Encoded protein: CASTAGWGNTEAFF.

This clonotype turned up a few times. The rearrangement links TRBV5-6 to TRBJ1-4; tentative D call: TRBD1 (6 bases). V lost 4 bases, J lost 5 bases, and 15 bases lay in between. The CDR3 totals 15 residues. Germline values: CDR1 SGHDT, CDR2 YYEEEE. CDR3 loop: CASSLLTGGNEKLFF. In DNA, the CDR3 is TGTGCCAGCAGCCTGTTGACAGGCGGGAATGAAAAACTGTTTTTT.

The V and J genes are TRBV12-5 and TRBJ2-5; D is unclear. Looked up from germline, CDR1 is LGHNT and CDR2 is FRNRAP. This CDR3 is built from 13 residues. Trimming shortened V by 1 base and J by 5 bases, and 8 bases separated the two germline ends. CDR3 bases: TGTGCTAGTGGTTTGGGGGTAGGCGAGACCCAGTACTTC. Its protein product is CASGLGVGETQYF.

This clonotype was recorded many times. The chain recombines TRBV11-2 with TRBJ2-7; possible D gene TRBD2, 7 bases. The CDR3 contains 12 residues. Trimming removed 1 base at V and 9 bases at J, with 10 bases between. Germline V gene sequence: CDR1 SGHAT, CDR2 FQNNGV. The CDR3 DNA is TGTGCCAGCAGCTTAGTAGGGGGGGCGCAGTACTTC. Residues: CASSLVGGAQYF.

The table lists this clonotype with a count of one. The J gene is TRBJ1-5, the V gene TRBV11-2, with D unclear. CDR1 is SGHAT and CDR2 is FQNNGV in the germline V gene. V dropped 5 bases and J dropped 1 base, with 9 bases sitting between them. This CDR3 is built from 14 residues. As DNA, the CDR3 is TGTGCCAGCAGCAAGGGCGACAGCAATCAGCCCCAGCATTTT. Its protein product is CASSKGDSNQPQHF.

The gene calls are TRBV6-5 and TRBJ2-1; 7 bases are shared with TRBD1. Trimming cost V 6 bases and J 3 bases; bases outside gene matches: 8. The CDR3 sequence is 15 residues long. Germline V gives CDR1 MNHEY, CDR2 SVGAGI. DNA for the CDR3: TGTGCCAGCAGGGCGGACAGGAGAATCTACAATGAGCAGTTCTTC. It codes for CASRADRRIYNEQFF.

For this clonotype: At one end, the junction sequence differs from germline, possibly due to a read error. J is TRBJ1-5 and V is TRBV11-2; perhaps TRBD1 as D (6 bases). CDR3 length equals 16 residues. Germline values: CDR1 SGHAT, CDR2 FQNNGV. CDR3: CASSLGGGYSNQSQHF. CDR3 bases: TGTGCCAGCAGCTTGGGAGGGGGGTATAGCAATCAGTCCCAGCATTTT. Combining the CDR3 with reference TRBV11-2 and TRBJ1-5 gives the whole variable domain EAGVAQSPRYKIIEKRQSVAFWCNPISGHATLYWYQQILGQGPKLLIQFQNNGVVDDSQLPKDRFSAERLKGVDSTLKIQPAKLEDSAVYLCASSLGGGYSNQSQHFGDGTRLSIL.

V gene TRBV12-5 combines with J gene TRBJ2-7; D is unresolved. Trimming cost V 2 bases and J 4 bases, with 3 bases left between them. Germline CDR1 is LGHNT and CDR2 is FRNRAP. The CDR3 has 11 residues. CDR3 amino acids: CASGLRYEQYF. CDR3 DNA sequence: TGTGCTAGTGGTTTGAGGTACGAGCAGTACTTC.

The CDR3 nucleotides are TGTGCCAGCACTCTAGCGAACTACAATGAGCAGTTCTTC. Translated: CASTLANYNEQFF. This chain links TRBV28 with TRBJ2-1, with D possibly TRBD2 on 6 matching bases. V gave up 7 bases and J gave up 3 bases, with 10 bases separating them. This CDR3 is 13 amino acids long. Germline loops: CDR1 MDHEN, CDR2 SYDVKM. Full variable domain (rest looked up from reference TRBV28 and TRBJ2-1): DVKVTQSSRYLVKRTGEKVFLECVQDMDHENMFWYRQDPGLGLRLIYFSYDVKMKEKGDIPEGYSVSREKKERFSLILESASTNQTSMYLCASTLANYNEQFFGPGTRLTVL.

A remark on this clonotype: A much larger clone lies a single base off, so this may be a read error. The CDR3 carries no conserved terminal phenylalanine or tryptophan, so it likely arises from a read error. CDR3 in amino acids: CASSPVSGYTY. The CDR3 DNA reads TGTGCCAGCAGCCCGGTCTCTGGCTACACCTAC. V usage is TRBV11-2 and J usage is TRBJ1-2; D remains ambiguous. The CDR3 has 11 amino acids. Germline-derived CDR1 and CDR2 are SGHAT and FQNNGV. Trimming took 5 bases from V and 7 from J, leaving 8 bases between them.

In regard to this clonotype: At one boundary the junction diverges from the germline segment, which might be a read error. The chain recombines TRBV14 with TRBJ2-1; D is unresolved. Per the germline V gene, CDR1 is SGHDN and CDR2 is FVKESK. CDR3 length equals 15 residues. The CDR3 spells CDSSQEIGLFNEQFF. DNA of the CDR3: TGTGACAGCAGCCAAGAGATCGGCCTATTCAATGAGCAGTTCTTC.

Notes on this clonotype: A much larger clone differs by one base, so this may be a read error. The chain recombines TRBV11-2 with TRBJ2-5; no firm D call. The CDR3 length is 13 residues. The germline CDR1 and CDR2 sequences are SGHAT and FQNNGV. The CDR3 protein is CSSSLGYQETQYF. The CDR3 nucleotides are TGTTCCAGCAGCTTAGGCTACCAGGAGACCCAGTACTTC.

V and J are TRBV12-3 or TRBV12-4 and TRBJ2-4; D gene ambiguous. V dropped 6 bases and J dropped 9 bases, with 12 bases sitting between them. The length of the CDR3 is 12 residues. CDR3 amino acids: CASRDGRGIQYF. In DNA, the CDR3 is TGTGCCAGCAGAGACGGACGCGGCATTCAGTACTTC.

This clonotype was seen a single time. It may be a read error: a sequence one base away is much more abundant. The chain uses TRBV29-1 and TRBJ1-6; no definite D call. Looked up from germline, CDR1 is SQVTM and CDR2 is ANQGSEA. The ends were cut back, 7 bases at V and 3 bases at J, with 13 bases in the middle. This CDR3 contains 14 residues. Here the CDR3 DNA reads TGCAGCGCATGTGACGGTCTCTATAATTCACCCCTCCACTTT. As protein: CSACDGLYNSPLHF.

The chain recombines TRBV29-1 with TRBJ1-1; D is possibly TRBD1 (5 bases). V lost 4 bases and J 3 bases, leaving 18 bases between the germline ends. This CDR3 is 15 amino acids long. In germline, CDR1 is SQVTM, CDR2 ANQGSEA. CDR3: CSVVGEGAGHTEAFF. In nucleotides, the CDR3 is TGCAGCGTTGTAGGGGAAGGGGCAGGGCACACTGAAGCTTTCTTT.

Comments on this clonotype: A clone one base away is much larger, so this may be a read error. The chain carries TRBV29-1 and TRBJ1-1; D gene unclear. This CDR3 is 12 amino acids long. CDR1 is SQVTM and CDR2 is ANQGSEA in the germline V gene. The DNA for the CDR3 is TGCAGCGTGGGATCCGGGAACACTAAAGCTTTCTTT. Translated: CSVGSGNTKAFF.

V gene TRBV30 combines with J gene TRBJ2-7, with D perhaps TRBD2 (5 bases). Trimming removed 1 base at V and 6 bases at J, with 10 bases between. This CDR3 is 12 amino acids long. In germline, CDR1 is GTSNPN, CDR2 SVGIG (reference sequence). CDR3 protein: CAWSEEVLEQYF. The CDR3 DNA reads as TGTGCCTGGAGTGAGGAGGTCCTCGAGCAGTACTTC.

Details on this clonotype: At one boundary the junction diverges from the germline segment, which might be a read error. V and J are TRBV11-2 and TRBJ1-1; 7 nucleotides agree with TRBD1. CDR1 and CDR2 from the germline V gene are SGHAT and FQNNGV. There are 13 residues in the CDR3. The CDR3 reads CASSLGGVTEALF. The CDR3 DNA reads as TGTGCCAGCAGCCTAGGGGGCGTCACTGAAGCTCTCTTT.